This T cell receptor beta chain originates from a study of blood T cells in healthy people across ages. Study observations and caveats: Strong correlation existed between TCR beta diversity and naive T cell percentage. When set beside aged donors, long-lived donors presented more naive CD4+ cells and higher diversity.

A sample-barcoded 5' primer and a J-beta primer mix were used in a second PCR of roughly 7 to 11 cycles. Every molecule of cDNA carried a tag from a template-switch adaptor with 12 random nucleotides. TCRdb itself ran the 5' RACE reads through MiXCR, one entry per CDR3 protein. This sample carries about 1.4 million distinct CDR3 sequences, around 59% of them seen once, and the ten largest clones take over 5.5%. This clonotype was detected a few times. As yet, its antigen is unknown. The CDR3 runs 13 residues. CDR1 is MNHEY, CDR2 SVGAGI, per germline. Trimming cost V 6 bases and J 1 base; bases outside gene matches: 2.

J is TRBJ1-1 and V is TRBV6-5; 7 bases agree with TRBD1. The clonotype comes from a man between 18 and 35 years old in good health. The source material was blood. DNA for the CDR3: TGTGCCAGCAGGGGGACAGAGAACACTGAAGCTTTCTTT. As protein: CASRGTENTEAFF.